This T cell receptor (beta chain) was sequenced during a study of OX40 agonist ivuxolimab in advanced cancers. Study as a whole: Treatment of patients was with ivuxolimab, an agonistic anti-OX40 (CD134) antibody.

The data were produced by immunoSEQ multiplex PCR, yet TCRdb's version contains in-frame clones alone and is incomplete. Of around 11,000 clones listed, approximately 84% are singletons. Excluded were patients having autoimmune disease history or systemic immunosuppression. The CDR3 has 17 residues. V usage is TRBV21-1 and J usage is TRBJ1-1. TRBV21-1 is noted as a pseudogene. The origin of this receptor is an adult with an advanced solid tumor such as melanoma, head and neck, liver or kidney cancer. The sample here was CD4+ or CD8+ T cells sorted from blood, taken in a trial of the OX40 agonist ivuxolimab. CDR3 bases: TGTGCCAGCAGCAAAGGTTGTGGGAGGGGCATGAACACTGAAGCTTTCTTT. Its protein product is CASSKGCGRGMNTEAFF.